These 27 T cell receptor beta chains were sequenced from one sample in a study of T cells in Graves' hyperthyroidism and ophthalmopathy. Amplification of TCR beta CDR3 regions was performed using RNA transcripts as template. The HTBI primer set served for first-round RT-PCR of the TCR CDR3. Using its own MiXCR run on the multiplex PCR reads, TCRdb lists one record per CDR3 protein. The sample carries approximately 150,000 distinct CDR3 sequences, approximately 9% recorded once. Input material: blood. The receptors were gathered from a woman aged 18-29 years with Graves' hyperthyroidism that later progressed to Graves' ophthalmopathy.

This clonotype was counted only a few times. The chain has TRBV3-1 and TRBJ2-7; D gene uncertain. This CDR3 contains 14 residues. Germline V gene sequence: CDR1 LGHDT, CDR2 YNNKEL (reference sequence). The germline V and J ends were trimmed by 2 bases and 4 bases, with 12 bases remaining between them. DNA of the CDR3: TGTGCCAGCAGCCAAATCCGCCACTTATACGAGCAGTACTTC. This sequence encodes CASSQIRHLYEQYF.

This clonotype was recorded many times. The chain employs TRBV9 and TRBJ2-5, with D uncertain. This CDR3 spans 14 amino acids. Trimming cost V 2 bases and J 0 bases, with 8 bases left between them. Germline V lookup: CDR1 SGDLS, CDR2 YYNGEE. The CDR3 DNA follows: TGTGCCAGCAGCGTCGGCGGTTACCAAGAGACCCAGTACTTC. Translated, it gives CASSVGGYQETQYF.

This clonotype was detected many times. The V gene is TRBV3-1, the J gene TRBJ2-7, with no clear D. The CDR3 is made up of 11 amino acids. Trimming removed 3 bases from V and 7 bases from J, with 7 bases in between. Per the germline V gene, CDR1 is LGHDT and CDR2 is YNNKEL (reference sequence). CDR3 region: CASSHYSEQYF. The CDR3 region has the DNA TGTGCCAGCAGCCACTACAGTGAGCAGTACTTC.

The genes are TRBV5-6 and TRBJ2-2; D is uncertain. Germline lookup yields CDR1 SGHDT and CDR2 YYEEEE. The germline V and J ends were trimmed by 6 bases and 10 bases, with 16 bases remaining between them. The CDR3 length is 13 residues. CDR3 residues: CASNLVNGPELFF. DNA of the CDR3: TGTGCCAGCAACTTAGTTAATGGTCCGGAGCTGTTTTTT.

In this sample, this clonotype turned up many times. The chain joins TRBV27 to TRBJ1-1, with D uncertain. Germline CDR1 MNHEY, CDR2 SMNVEV (reference sequence). Deletions cut 6 bases from V and 3 bases from J, with 11 bases between. The CDR3 runs 13 residues. The CDR3 DNA reads TGTGCCAGCAGCCTGGGGTGGGACACTGAAGCTTTCTTT. Its translation: CASSLGWDTEAFF.

In this sample, this clonotype turned up many times. V and J are TRBV7-9 and TRBJ1-2; D ambiguous. This CDR3 has 12 amino acids. Germline CDR1 and CDR2: SEHNR and FQNEAQ (reference sequence). V was cut by 1 base and J by 4 bases, with 4 bases left in between. The DNA for the CDR3 is TGTGCCAGCAGCTTAGATATCTATGGCTACACCTTC. It translates to CASSLDIYGYTF.

This clonotype was observed many times. The chain recombines TRBV28 with TRBJ1-2; 9 bases map to TRBD1. V trimming: 5 bases; J trimming: 4 bases; junction bases outside the gene matches: 5. The V gene's germline CDR1 is MDHEN and CDR2 SYDVKM. CDR3 length: 14 amino acids. CDR3 bases: TGTGCCAGCAGTACACAGGGGGCCAGCTATGGCTACACCTTC. Translation gives CASSTQGASYGYTF.

This clonotype was counted many times. The chain is built from TRBV28 and TRBJ2-7; 10 bases are a match to TRBD2. Trimming cost V 11 bases and J 4 bases; bases outside gene matches: 8. Germline values: CDR1 MDHEN, CDR2 SYDVKM. The CDR3 sequence is 13 residues long. The CDR3 sequence: CASRGLAVYEQYF. The CDR3 DNA sequence: TGTGCCTCAAGAGGACTAGCGGTTTACGAGCAGTACTTC.

This clonotype was counted at least ten times. The chain links TRBV27 to TRBJ2-7; the D gene is possibly TRBD1 (5 bases). V was cut by 1 base and J by 1 base, with 8 bases left in between. Germline V gene lookup returns CDR1 MNHEY and CDR2 SMNVEV (reference sequence). The CDR3 contains 14 residues. CDR3 in amino acids: CASSLYYRSYEQYF. The CDR3 bases are TGTGCCAGCAGTTTATACTACAGGTCCTACGAGCAGTACTTC.

This clonotype came up a few times. The chain couples TRBV20-1 to TRBJ1-2; 7 nucleotides align to TRBD1. Germline loops: CDR1 DFQATT, CDR2 SNEGSKA (reference sequence). The CDR3 totals 14 residues. V lost 1 base and J lost 4; bases outside the gene matches: 6. The CDR3 loop reads CSARGGDSGYGYTF. CDR3 bases: TGCAGTGCTAGAGGGGGGGACAGCGGCTATGGCTACACCTTC.

Ten or more counts support this clonotype. The chain employs TRBV27 and TRBJ2-3; no clear D gene. V lost 4 bases, J lost 6 bases, and 8 bases lay in between. The CDR3 runs 12 residues. Per the germline V gene, CDR1 is MNHEY and CDR2 is SMNVEV (reference sequence). CDR3 DNA: TGTGCCAGCAGTTATAAAGGGGATACGCAGTATTTT. This translates into CASSYKGDTQYF.

This clonotype was counted between two and nine times. The genes are TRBV5-4 and TRBJ1-2; D not certain. The V end was cut by 0 bases, the J end by 3 bases, with 12 bases between. The CDR3 loop spans 15 amino acids. The germline V gene has CDR1 SGHNT and CDR2 YYREEE (reference sequence). CDR3 DNA sequence: TGTGCCAGCAGCTTGGCCTTCTGGGGAGACTATGGCTACACCTTC. Amino acids: CASSLAFWGDYGYTF.

This chain joins TRBV4-1 and TRBJ2-4; possibly TRBD1 for D (6 bases). The CDR3 has 19 amino acids. Germline CDR1 and CDR2: MGHRA and YSYEKL. V lost 0 bases, J lost 0 bases, and 18 bases lay in between. CDR3 sequence: CASSQERAPGQSAKNIQYF. The CDR3 bases are TGCGCCAGCAGCCAAGAACGGGCCCCGGGACAATCAGCCAAAAACATTCAGTACTTC.

This clonotype came up many times. The chain combines TRBV28 with TRBJ1-2; D is unresolved. The CDR3 spans 16 residues. V lost 7 bases, J lost 4 bases, and 22 bases lay in between. From germline, CDR1 is MDHEN and CDR2 SYDVKM. The CDR3 here is CASNRGSPSGSYGYTF. As DNA, the CDR3 is TGTGCCAGCAACCGCGGGAGCCCCTCCGGGAGCTATGGCTACACCTTC.

The chain recombines TRBV5-5 with TRBJ2-5; D gene ambiguous. Trimming cost V 2 bases and J 2 bases, with 4 bases left between them. This CDR3 region has 12 residues. Germline lookup yields CDR1 SGHKS and CDR2 YYEKEE (reference sequence). The CDR3: CASSFSQETQYF. The CDR3 DNA follows: TGTGCCAGCAGCTTTAGTCAAGAGACCCAGTACTTC.

This clonotype was recorded at least ten times. The J gene is TRBJ1-5, the V gene TRBV12-3 or TRBV12-4, with 9 bases matching TRBD1. Unmatched junction bases numbered 6, after V lost 6 bases and J lost 6 bases. The length of the CDR3 is 14 residues. The CDR3 here is CASSRGQGSQPQHF. Here the CDR3 DNA reads TGTGCCAGCAGCCGGGGACAGGGTTCTCAGCCCCAGCATTTT.

This clonotype was observed at least ten times. The V gene is TRBV29-1, the J gene TRBJ1-4; a possible D gene is TRBD1 (6 bases). Germline CDR1 SQVTM, CDR2 ANQGSEA. CDR3 length: 13 amino acids. Trimming removed 4 bases from V and 6 bases from J, with 12 bases in between. CDR3 sequence: CSVGWSGDEKLFF. The CDR3, as DNA: TGCAGCGTTGGTTGGTCAGGGGATGAAAAACTGTTTTTT.

This clonotype was counted many times. The gene calls are TRBV2 and TRBJ2-1, with 8 bases identical to TRBD1. This CDR3 has 15 amino acids. Per the germline V gene, CDR1 is SNHLY and CDR2 is FYNNEI. V gave up 6 bases and J gave up 0 bases; unmatched junction bases: 4. CDR3 sequence: CASSPRGLSYNEQFF. For the CDR3, the DNA is TGTGCCAGCAGCCCCAGGGGGCTCTCCTACAATGAGCAGTTCTTC.

This clonotype was seen a handful of times. The chain links TRBV20-1 to TRBJ1-1, with no clear D. The CDR3 covers 14 residues. The germline V gene encodes CDR1 DFQATT and CDR2 SNEGSKA (reference sequence). Trimming pared 1 base from V and 0 bases from J, leaving 9 bases between. The CDR3 DNA reads as TGCAGTGCTAGAGCGGACGGACTGAACACTGAAGCTTTCTTT. It is translated as CSARADGLNTEAFF.

The genes are TRBV19 and TRBJ1-1; 8 nucleotides align to TRBD1. With 8 bases clipped from V and 1 base from J, the junction kept 3 bases outside the gene matches. Germline CDR1 LNHDA, CDR2 SQIVND (reference sequence). CDR3 length: 13 amino acids. This chain's CDR3 is CASSGGWNTEAFF. The CDR3, as DNA: TGTGCCAGTTCAGGGGGCTGGAACACTGAAGCTTTCTTT. The complete variable domain, with remaining parts taken from reference TRBV19 and TRBJ1-1, reads DGGITQSPKYLFRKEGQNVTLSCEQNLNHDAMYWYRQDPGQGLRLIYYSQIVNDFQKGDIAEGYSVSREKKESFPLTVTSAQKNPTAFYLCASSGGWNTEAFFGQGTRLTVV.

This clonotype occurred many times. The rearrangement links TRBV11-2 to TRBJ2-5; TRBD1 matches at 11 bases. Germline V gene data show CDR1 as SGHAT and CDR2 as FQNNGV. This CDR3 region has 15 residues. The J segment lost 0 bases and the V segment lost 5 bases, leaving 2 bases of the junction unmatched. The CDR3 nucleotides are TGTGCCAGCAGCCGGACAGGGGGCCACCAAGAGACCCAGTACTTC. Its protein is CASSRTGGHQETQYF.

At least ten counts were recorded for this clonotype. The chain employs TRBV6-2 or TRBV6-3 and TRBJ1-2, with TRBD1 matching over 8 bases. The germline V gene encodes CDR1 MNHEY and CDR2 SVGEGT. CDR3 length: 16 amino acids. V was pared by 0 bases and J by 4 bases, with 7 bases of the junction left unmatched. The CDR3 protein is CASSYSFRDRSYGYTF. As DNA, the CDR3 is TGTGCCAGCAGTTACTCGTTCCGGGACAGGTCCTATGGCTACACCTTC.

This clonotype has only a few counts. In DNA form, the CDR3 reads TGTGCCAGCAGTGGGACAAGGTACAATGAGCAGTTCTTC. The encoded protein is CASSGTRYNEQFF. The chain links TRBV25-1 to TRBJ2-1, with D perhaps TRBD1 (5 bases). Trimming cost V 4 bases and J 4 bases, with 8 bases left between them. The germline V gene encodes CDR1 MGHDK and CDR2 SYGVNS. The CDR3 sequence is 13 residues long.

Ten or more counts support this clonotype. This chain links TRBV2 with TRBJ1-2, with 9 bases fitting TRBD1. Per germline, CDR1 SNHLY and CDR2 FYNNEI. V lost 6 bases to trimming and J lost 4 bases; unmatched junction nucleotides: 6. This CDR3 comprises 14 residues. The CDR3 DNA reads as TGTGCCAGCAGGAAGGACAGGGGTGGCTATGGCTACACCTTC. This translates into CASRKDRGGYGYTF.

This clonotype was observed at least ten times. This chain connects TRBV6-1 to TRBJ1-1; possibly TRBD1 for D (6 bases). CDR1 and CDR2 from the germline V gene are MNHNS and SASEGT. V shed 5 bases and J shed 0 bases, with 13 bases lying between them. The CDR3 is made up of 15 amino acids. For the CDR3, the DNA is TGTGCCAGCAGTTTGGACAGCCTTATGAACACTGAAGCTTTCTTT. The encoded protein is CASSLDSLMNTEAFF.

This clonotype was seen repeatedly, ten times or more. V usage is TRBV20-1 and J usage is TRBJ1-5; TRBD1 matches 8 bases. This CDR3 has 17 amino acids. The junction had 10 bases not matched to a gene; V was cut back by 3 bases and J by 0 bases. Germline V gene data show CDR1 as DFQATT and CDR2 as SNEGSKA (reference sequence). The DNA of the CDR3 is TGCAGTGCTAGCGCATTCCGGACAGGGAATAGCAATCAGCCCCAGCATTTT. This translates into CSASAFRTGNSNQPQHF.

This clonotype has more than one count but fewer than ten. The rearrangement uses TRBV5-1 and TRBJ2-7, with 10 positions matching TRBD2. CDR1 and CDR2 (germline): SGHRS, YFSETQ. The CDR3 consists of 15 residues. After removal of 7 bases from V and 5 bases from J, the junction contained 12 bases not matched to a gene. CDR3 residues: CASGPPPAGGHEQYF. DNA of the CDR3: TGCGCCAGCGGCCCCCCTCCAGCGGGAGGGCACGAGCAGTACTTC.